The entry that follows covers one T cell receptor beta chain sequence. The repertoire was sequenced with immunoSEQ multiplex PCR; TCRdb's copy has only in-frame clones and lacks some. The sample records 150,000 or so clones, approximately 80% being singletons. CDR1 and CDR2 (germline): MNHEY, SMNVEV (reference sequence). CDR3 length: 15 residues. V was pared by 2 bases and J by 2 bases, with 6 bases of the junction left unmatched. These data come from a study of blood T cell repertoires in COVID-19. Study at large: Samples representing acute and convalescent COVID-19 were sourced from the United States, Italy and Spain. Sources were T cells, B-cell-depleted T cells, or PBMCs; the material itself was cDNA or gDNA.

Sequencing was carried out using peripheral blood. This clonotype originated in a woman aged 80 or over with acute or convalescent COVID-19. The chain has TRBV27 and TRBJ2-7; 7 nucleotides line up with TRBD2. CDR3 sequence (DNA): TGTGCCAGCAGTTTAGCGGGGGACCCAACCTACGAGCAGTACTTC. It encodes CASSLAGDPTYEQYF.